The rows below give T cell receptor beta chains drawn from one sample of a study of Graves' ophthalmopathy and Graves' hyperthyroidism. Each CDR3 protein is one row after TCRdb ran MiXCR on the multiplex PCR reads. The repertoire holds some 350,000 distinct CDR3 sequences, with 17% as singletons. The source material was peripheral blood. Receptor source: an adult woman with stable Graves' hyperthyroidism. The CDR3 runs from the conserved cysteine through the conserved F or W. A D gene is named only where the DNA matches it firmly. Not every row has a clone size; where given, it reads once, few, many or a size class.

TRBV3-1	TRBD1	TRBJ2-7	few	CASSTTGYYEQYF	TGTGCCAGCAGCACGACAGGGTACTACGAGCAGTACTTC
TRBV7-3	-	TRBJ1-3	-	CASSRDGNTIYF	TGTGCCAGCAGCCGGGATGGAAACACCATATATTTT
TRBV20-1	-	TRBJ1-1	-	CSAWDPNSEAFF	TGCAGTGCTTGGGACCCAAATTCTGAAGCTTTCTTT
TRBV11-2	-	TRBJ1-1	-	CASSPQTGAFF	TGTGCCAGCAGCCCCCAGACGGGAGCTTTCTTT
TRBV19	-	TRBJ1-1	many	CASSATRVPEAFF	TGTGCCAGTAGTGCCACGAGGGTCCCTGAAGCTTTCTTT
TRBV28	-	TRBJ1-5	few	CASSPTDRASNQPQHF	TGTGCCAGCAGCCCCACGGACCGGGCTAGCAATCAGCCCCAGCATTTT
TRBV30	-	TRBJ1-2	-	CAWSFKTGSNYGYTF	TGTGCCTGGAGCTTTAAAACCGGATCTAACTATGGCTACACCTTC
TRBV11-2	TRBD1	TRBJ2-7	many	CASSFGDRGNEQYF	TGTGCCAGCAGCTTCGGAGACAGGGGGAACGAGCAGTACTTC
TRBV6-1	-	TRBJ1-1	many	CASVGLWENTEAFF	TGTGCCAGCGTGGGGTTATGGGAGAACACTGAAGCTTTCTTT
TRBV7-9	-	TRBJ1-1	few	CASSSTEAFF	TGTGCCAGCAGCTCCACTGAAGCTTTCTTT
TRBV6-5	-	TRBJ2-4	many	CASSYSSGRVDDIQYF	TGTGCCAGCAGTTACTCGAGTGGCAGGGTAGATGACATTCAGTACTTC
TRBV12-3/TRBV12-4	-	TRBJ2-7	many	CASSFGETKYF	TGTGCCAGCAGTTTTGGGGAGACAAAGTACTTC
TRBV3-1	TRBD2	TRBJ2-7	few	CASSGTSGRPSSYEQYF	TGTGCCAGCAGCGGGACTAGCGGACGCCCAAGCTCCTACGAGCAGTACTTC
TRBV6-2/TRBV6-3	-	TRBJ2-7	many	CASSSPYSYEQYF	TGTGCCAGCAGTTCTCCATACTCCTACGAGCAGTACTTC
TRBV20-1	TRBD1	TRBJ1-5	-	CSARNLRGPGSNQPQHF	TGCAGTGCTAGAAACCTCAGGGGGCCAGGGAGCAATCAGCCCCAGCATTTT
TRBV7-2	TRBD1	TRBJ1-2	-	CASSLATGIYGYTF	TGTGCCAGCAGCTTAGCGACAGGGATCTACGGCTACACCTTC
TRBV29-1	-	TRBJ1-1	many	CSAGHPNTEAFF	TGCAGCGCCGGACATCCGAACACTGAAGCTTTCTTT
TRBV27	-	TRBJ1-1	-	CASSLSGNMNTEAFF	TGTGCCAGCAGTTTATCGGGCAACATGAACACTGAAGCTTTCTTT
TRBV5-1	-	TRBJ2-5	-	CASSLDVGPSTQYF	TGCGCCAGCAGCTTGGATGTGGGACCCTCGACCCAGTACTTC
TRBV20-1	-	TRBJ2-7	many	CSARDPGEQYF	TGCAGTGCTAGAGATCCGGGCGAGCAGTACTTC
TRBV12-3/TRBV12-4	-	TRBJ1-1	many	CASAGRTEAFF	TGTGCCAGCGCAGGGAGGACTGAAGCTTTCTTT
TRBV11-1	TRBD1	TRBJ2-7	many	CASSSTGTGGINEQYF	TGTGCCAGCAGCAGCACCGGGACAGGGGGCATCAACGAGCAGTACTTC
TRBV6-2/TRBV6-3	-	TRBJ1-5	many	CASSARSVGRPQHF	TGTGCCAGCAGTGCCCGATCGGTGGGAAGGCCCCAGCATTTT
TRBV30	-	TRBJ1-1	many	CAWSPEVGGTEAFF	TGTGCCTGGAGTCCAGAAGTGGGGGGCACTGAAGCTTTCTTT
TRBV28	-	TRBJ1-1	many	CASSFGGRPGAEAFF	TGTGCCAGCAGTTTTGGGGGACGGCCGGGGGCTGAAGCTTTCTTT
TRBV27	-	TRBJ2-5	many	CASSSLGAQETQYF	TGTGCCAGCAGTTCTTTAGGGGCCCAAGAGACCCAGTACTTC
TRBV10-3	-	TRBJ2-5	many	CAISTGSQETQYF	TGTGCCATCAGTACCGGGAGCCAAGAGACCCAGTACTTC
TRBV7-2	-	TRBJ2-7	-	CASSRAPSNEQYF	TGTGCCAGCAGCCGCGCCCCCTCCAACGAGCAGTACTTC
TRBV2	-	TRBJ1-2	-	CASSEFLSGGAHGYTF	TGTGCCAGCAGTGAGTTTTTATCGGGGGGCGCCCATGGCTACACCTTC
TRBV11-2	-	TRBJ2-7	many	CASSSLKGGGFSYEQYF	TGTGCCAGCAGCTCCCTGAAGGGCGGAGGATTCTCCTACGAGCAGTACTTC
TRBV12-3/TRBV12-4	-	TRBJ1-2	many	CASSYGEGYGYTF	TGTGCCAGCAGTTACGGGGAGGGCTATGGCTACACCTTC
TRBV6-5	TRBD2	TRBJ2-6	few	CASSRLAGGGANVLTF	TGTGCCAGCAGTCGGCTAGCGGGGGGTGGGGCCAACGTCCTGACTTTC
TRBV7-2	-	TRBJ2-7	many	CASSLPGSNYEQYF	TGTGCCAGCAGCTTACCGGGGAGTAACTACGAGCAGTACTTC
TRBV29-1	-	TRBJ2-7	many	CSVLGTGYSYEQYF	TGCAGCGTTTTGGGGACCGGTTATTCCTACGAGCAGTACTTC
TRBV14	TRBD2	TRBJ2-7	few	CASSQAPGGAGVYEQYF	TGTGCCAGCAGCCAAGCCCCCGGAGGAGCGGGAGTCTACGAGCAGTACTTC
TRBV28	TRBD1	TRBJ1-5	many	CASSYDRDLPQPQHF	TGTGCCAGCAGTTATGACAGGGATCTTCCCCAGCCCCAGCATTTT
TRBV6-1	TRBD1	TRBJ2-7	many	CASMTFNTGVQGEQYF	TGTGCCAGCATGACCTTTAACACAGGGGTCCAAGGCGAGCAGTACTTC
TRBV11-2	-	TRBJ2-7	many	CASSWLLAEAYEQYF	TGTGCCAGCAGTTGGCTATTAGCGGAGGCCTACGAGCAGTACTTC
TRBV27	TRBD1	TRBJ2-7	many	CASSKGTGGYEQYF	TGTGCCAGCAGTAAAGGGACAGGGGGATACGAGCAGTACTTC
TRBV5-1	-	TRBJ2-7	many	CASSLALGKYEQYF	TGCGCCAGCAGCTTGGCGTTGGGAAAATACGAGCAGTACTTC
TRBV11-2	-	TRBJ1-2	-	CASSLGGGSDGYTF	TGTGCCAGCAGCTTAGGGGGAGGGAGTGACGGCTACACCTTC
TRBV24-1	TRBD2	TRBJ2-5	many	CATSEGTSGSFETQYF	TGTGCCACCAGTGAAGGGACTAGCGGGAGCTTTGAGACCCAGTACTTC
TRBV29-1	-	TRBJ1-2	-	CSASTDGYTF	TGCAGCGCGTCAACCGATGGCTACACCTTC
TRBV18	TRBD2	TRBJ2-5	many	CASSPSGLAGETQYF	TGTGCCAGCTCACCGTCGGGACTAGCGGGAGAGACCCAGTACTTC
TRBV12-3/TRBV12-4	-	TRBJ1-2	many	CASSFPGTTDGYTF	TGTGCCAGCAGTTTTCCCGGGACAACGGATGGCTACACCTTC
TRBV7-8	-	TRBJ2-5	-	CASFLQGVEETQYF	TGTGCCAGTTTCCTACAGGGTGTAGAAGAGACCCAGTACTTC
TRBV6-5	-	TRBJ1-1	-	CASSYLGGLGTEAFF	TGTGCCAGCAGTTACTTGGGGGGTTTAGGAACTGAAGCTTTCTTT
TRBV6-1	-	TRBJ1-5	once	CASTSYSNQPQHF	TGTGCCAGTACAAGTTATAGCAATCAGCCCCAGCATTTT
TRBV6-2/TRBV6-3	TRBD1	TRBJ2-6	many	CASSTGQGAFSGANVLTF	TGTGCCAGCAGTACGGGACAGGGGGCTTTCTCTGGGGCCAACGTCCTGACTTTC
TRBV7-6	-	TRBJ2-5	-	CASSLETGRGSETQYF	TGTGCCAGCAGCTTAGAAACAGGCAGGGGATCCGAGACCCAGTACTTC
TRBV6-2/TRBV6-3	-	TRBJ1-5	few	CASSYLGHGFGNQPQHF	TGTGCCAGCAGTTACCTGGGACATGGGTTCGGCAATCAGCCTCAGCATTTT
TRBV6-5	-	TRBJ2-2	medium-sized	CASTGGPANTGELFF	TGTGCCAGCACCGGGGGGCCCGCGAACACCGGGGAGCTGTTTTTT
TRBV7-2	-	TRBJ2-7	many	CASSLEGGSGFFSYEQYF	TGTGCCAGCAGCCTGGAGGGGGGTAGCGGGTTCTTTAGTTACGAGCAGTACTTC